The 27 T cell receptor beta chains listed next were all sequenced from one sample in a study of blood T cells in healthy people across ages. Together with a sample-barcoded 5' primer, a J-beta primer mix was included in a second PCR lasting roughly 6 to 12 cycles. TCRdb re-derived calls from the 5' RACE reads in MiXCR, one entry per CDR3 protein. Of roughly 1,000,000 distinct CDR3 sequences in the sample, under 30% were seen once. These same data were also listed under a study on T cells of mothers and their children.

The sequenced material came from blood. These receptors all come from a girl aged 2-10 years in good health.

This clonotype was counted a few times. This chain links TRBV28 with TRBJ2-2; no clear D. Germline CDR1 and CDR2: MDHEN and SYDVKM. V lost 3 bases, J lost 4 bases, and 15 bases lay in between. The CDR3 covers 16 residues. The CDR3 sequence is CASSFLVVGFTGELFF. In DNA form, the CDR3 reads TGTGCCAGCAGTTTTCTCGTAGTAGGTTTCACCGGGGAGCTGTTTTTT.

The chain is built from TRBV20-1 and TRBJ2-1, with 8 bases identical to TRBD2. The junction had 8 bases not matched to a gene; V was cut back by 8 bases and J by 5 bases. The germline V gene has CDR1 DFQATT and CDR2 SNEGSKA (reference sequence). The CDR3 has 13 amino acids. CDR3 sequence: CSQRELGHNEQFF. CDR3 DNA: TGCAGTCAGCGGGAGTTGGGACACAATGAGCAGTTCTTC.

This clonotype was detected a few times. The V gene is TRBV24-1, the J gene TRBJ2-7; possibly TRBD1 for D (5 bases). Germline V CDR1 and CDR2: KGHDR, SFDVKD. The CDR3 has 12 amino acids. Trimming left V 6 bases short and J 2 bases short, with 7 bases between. CDR3 sequence (DNA): TGTGCCACCAGTCAGGGCCCCTACGAGCAGTACTTC. This translates into CATSQGPYEQYF.

This clonotype was detected only a few times. The chain employs TRBV28 and TRBJ1-2, with D perhaps TRBD1 (6 bases). Per the germline V gene, CDR1 is MDHEN and CDR2 is SYDVKM. The CDR3 runs to 14 residues. V dropped 6 bases and J dropped 4 bases, with 15 bases sitting between them. CDR3 DNA: TGTGCCAGCAGCGCCGGGACACTCGGCTATGGCTACACCTTC. Its protein is CASSAGTLGYGYTF.

This chain joins TRBV6-2 or TRBV6-3 and TRBJ2-2; no clear D gene. V was clipped by 0 bases and J by 2 bases, with 4 bases between them. CDR1 is MNHEY, CDR2 SVGEGT, per germline. CDR3 length: 14 amino acids. CDR3 protein: CASSYSDNTGELFF. Here the CDR3 DNA reads TGTGCCAGCAGTTACTCGGACAACACCGGGGAGCTGTTTTTT.

This sequence joins TRBV28 and TRBJ2-7; 8 nucleotides agree with TRBD1. There are 15 residues in the CDR3. V was clipped by 6 bases and J by 0 bases; unmatched bases: 7. Per the germline V gene, CDR1 is MDHEN and CDR2 is SYDVKM. CDR3 in DNA: TGTGCCAGCAGACTCAGTGGGACAGGCTCCTACGAGCAGTACTTC. Its translation is CASRLSGTGSYEQYF.

Regarding this clonotype: A read error may account for a junction end that differs from germline. The V and J genes are TRBV4-2 and TRBJ2-7; 7 bases align to TRBD1. This CDR3 contains 13 residues. CDR1 is LGHNA, CDR2 YNFKEQ, per germline. The CDR3, as DNA: TGTGCCAGCAGCCAAGAAGTAAAAGGACAGGTAGAGTTC. This encodes CASSQEVKGQVEF.

A single count supports this clonotype. For the CDR3, the DNA is TGTGCCAGCAGCTTAGGGACAGGGCCCAACTACGAGCAGTACTTC. This encodes CASSLGTGPNYEQYF. The chain employs TRBV7-6 and TRBJ2-7, with 8 bases matching TRBD1. V was clipped by 1 base and J by 3 bases; unmatched bases: 5. The CDR3 extends over 15 amino acids. Germline-derived CDR1 and CDR2 are SGHVS and FNYEAQ.

This chain links TRBV20-1 with TRBJ1-2; 8 bases fit TRBD1. The J segment lost 5 bases and the V segment lost 0 bases, leaving 5 bases of the junction unmatched. From germline, CDR1 is DFQATT and CDR2 SNEGSKA (reference sequence). This CDR3 comprises 14 residues. The CDR3, as DNA: TGCAGTGCTAGAGATCATACAGGGGGTTATGGCTACACCTTC. This sequence encodes CSARDHTGGYGYTF.

CDR3 DNA: TGTGCCAGCAGTCATCTGGGACAGTTACAAGAGACCCAGTACTTC. Its protein product is CASSHLGQLQETQYF. This chain uses TRBV6-2 or TRBV6-3 with TRBJ2-5; 7 bases are a match to TRBD1. Germline-derived CDR1 and CDR2 are MNHEY and SVGEGT. The CDR3 length is 15 residues. V shed 5 bases, J shed 2 bases, and the junction held 8 bases outside the gene matches.

For the CDR3, the DNA is TGTGCCAGCAGCCGTCGATCCCAACACTCTGGAAACACCATATATTTT. It codes for CASSRRSQHSGNTIYF. The chain is built from TRBV14 and TRBJ1-3, with D unresolved. The CDR3 is 16 residues long. CDR1 is SGHDN, CDR2 FVKESK, per germline. Deletions cut 4 bases from V and 0 bases from J, with 13 bases between.

The chain is built from TRBV27 and TRBJ2-7, with D possibly called TRBD1 or TRBD2 (5 bases each). The V end was cut by 6 bases, the J end by 4 bases, with 13 bases between. The CDR3 length is 13 residues. Germline V gene data show CDR1 as MNHEY and CDR2 as SMNVEV (reference sequence). CDR3 loop: CASSPFGGYEQYF. CDR3 DNA: TGTGCCAGCAGCCCCTTTGGGGGATACGAGCAGTACTTC.

The V and J genes are TRBV6-1 and TRBJ2-7; D might be TRBD1 (6 bases). The CDR3 sequence is 16 residues long. CDR1 is MNHNS and CDR2 is SASEGT in the germline V gene. The ends were cut back, 5 bases at V and 0 bases at J, with 17 bases in the middle. For the CDR3, the DNA is TGTGCCAGCAGTCAACACCGGGACACCCTCTCCTACGAGCAGTACTTC. Translating it yields CASSQHRDTLSYEQYF.

Only one count was recorded for this clonotype. J is TRBJ1-6 and V is TRBV10-3; no firm D call. Per germline, CDR1 ENHRY and CDR2 SYGVKD. V was shortened by 4 bases and J by 6 bases, with 7 bases between the two germline ends. The CDR3 is 13 amino acids. The CDR3 spells CAISGGANSPLHF. The DNA for the CDR3 is TGTGCCATCAGTGGAGGAGCTAATTCACCCCTCCACTTT.

This clonotype turned up a few times. The gene calls are TRBV4-1 and TRBJ1-1; D might be TRBD1 (6 bases). Looked up from germline, CDR1 is MGHRA and CDR2 is YSYEKL. Trimming removed 5 bases from V and 4 bases from J, with 14 bases in between. There are 14 residues in the CDR3. CDR3 region: CASSRYRESTEAFF. The CDR3 DNA is TGCGCCAGCAGCAGGTACAGGGAGAGCACTGAAGCTTTCTTT.

This clonotype has just a few counts. The V gene is TRBV5-1, the J gene TRBJ2-1; 10 bases line up with TRBD2. The CDR3 length is 15 residues. The V gene end was trimmed by 4 bases and the J gene end by 7 bases; junction bases not matched to a gene: 8. CDR1 and CDR2 (germline): SGHRS, YFSETQ. Written as DNA, the CDR3 is TGCGCCAGCAGCCGTGGTACTAGCGGGGTTAATGAGCAGTTCTTC. Protein product: CASSRGTSGVNEQFF.

The chain employs TRBV10-2 and TRBJ1-4; 7 bases agree with TRBD1. Germline trimming cut 6 bases from V and 7 bases from J; bases unmatched to any gene: 8. Germline CDR1 reads WSHSY; CDR2 reads SAAADI. This CDR3 has 14 amino acids. The CDR3 sequence: CASRPSGTAEKLFF. The DNA of the CDR3 is TGCGCCAGCAGACCATCCGGGACAGCTGAAAAACTGTTTTTT.

This clonotype came up a few times. The chain is built from TRBV4-3 and TRBJ1-2; D ambiguous. Germline V lookup: CDR1 LGHNA, CDR2 YSLEER. CDR3 size: 16 residues. The ends were cut back, 0 bases at V and 4 bases at J, with 15 bases in the middle. The chain's CDR3 is CASSQDAGQTVYGYTF. CDR3 sequence (DNA): TGCGCCAGCAGCCAAGATGCGGGCCAGACTGTCTATGGCTACACCTTC.

The chain is built from TRBV6-6 and TRBJ1-6; 9 positions match TRBD1. The CDR3 covers 15 residues. CDR1 is MNHNY, CDR2 SVGAGI, per germline (reference sequence). The J segment lost 7 bases and the V segment lost 6 bases, leaving 7 bases of the junction unmatched. The CDR3 nucleotides are TGTGCCAGCAGATGGACAGGGGATGGGAATTCACCCCTCCACTTT. The encoded protein is CASRWTGDGNSPLHF.

This clonotype was seen a handful of times. The rearrangement uses TRBV12-3 or TRBV12-4 and TRBJ2-1; 7 bases fit TRBD2. Trimming at V came to 6 bases and at J to 9 bases, leaving 14 bases not matched to a gene. This CDR3 spans 15 amino acids. CDR3 sequence (DNA): TGTGCCAGCAGCCCCCTTATCATCCCGGGAGGTGAGCAGTTCTTC. Translation: CASSPLIIPGGEQFF.

V usage is TRBV3-1 and J usage is TRBJ1-4, with 10 positions matching TRBD1. This CDR3 region has 15 residues. CDR1 LGHDT and CDR2 YNNKEL come from the germline V gene (reference sequence). The junction had 9 bases not matched to a gene; V was cut back by 0 bases and J by 14 bases. The CDR3 loop reads CASSQETGGFTRLFF. As DNA, the CDR3 is TGTGCCAGCAGCCAAGAGACAGGGGGCTTTACCAGGCTGTTTTTT. Full variable domain (outside the CDR3, taken from reference TRBV3-1 and TRBJ1-4): DTAVSQTPKYLVTQMGNDKSIKCEQNLGHDTMYWYKQDSKKFLKIMFSYNNKELIINETVPNRFSPKSPDKAHLNLHINSLELGDSAVYFCASSQETGGFTRLFFGSGTQLSVL.

This clonotype turned up a few times. The rearrangement uses TRBV20-1 and TRBJ2-3, with a weak D call TRBD2 (5 bases). CDR1 is DFQATT, CDR2 SNEGSKA, per germline (reference sequence). This CDR3 has 15 amino acids. V gave up 6 bases and J gave up 0 bases, with 16 bases separating them. The DNA for the CDR3 is TGCAGTGCCTCAGCGGCTATCTCTAGCACAGATACGCAGTATTTT. It translates to CSASAAISSTDTQYF.

This clonotype was counted only a few times. The chain is built from TRBV29-1 and TRBJ2-2; TRBD2 is a possible D gene (6 bases). The CDR3 covers 11 residues. Germline CDR1 SQVTM, CDR2 ANQGSEA. V lost 6 bases, J lost 6 bases, and 8 bases lay in between. CDR3 sequence: CSVGTSGELFF. For the CDR3, the DNA is TGCAGCGTCGGGACTTCCGGGGAGCTGTTTTTT.

This clonotype was seen a handful of times. This chain uses TRBV6-5 with TRBJ2-7, with D possibly matching TRBD2 (6 bases). Germline values: CDR1 MNHEY, CDR2 SVGAGI. V was clipped by 6 bases and J by 3 bases, with 18 bases between them. The CDR3 covers 15 residues. The CDR3 DNA reads as TGTGCCAGCAGACCTTTATTAGCGGAGTTCTACGAGCAGTACTTC. It translates to CASRPLLAEFYEQYF.

In its sample, this clonotype was seen a few times. The chain is built from TRBV4-1 and TRBJ2-3; the match to TRBD2 covers 9 bases. This CDR3 region has 17 residues. V dropped 0 bases and J dropped 4; count of bases not matched to a gene: 8. CDR1 MGHRA and CDR2 YSYEKL come from the germline V gene. The CDR3 DNA follows: TGCGCCAGCAGCCAAGATCGACTAGCGGAAGACTCAGATACGCAGTATTTT. Its protein product is CASSQDRLAEDSDTQYF.

This clonotype was found a few times. The chain employs TRBV2 and TRBJ2-7; D not certain. V was trimmed by 4 bases and J by 5 bases, leaving 9 bases between them. Germline V gives CDR1 SNHLY, CDR2 FYNNEI. The CDR3 sequence is 12 residues long. The DNA for the CDR3 is TGTGCCAGCAGTGTATGGCACGACGAGCAGTACTTC. It encodes CASSVWHDEQYF. The full variable domain, in which reference TRBV2 and TRBJ2-7 provide the parts outside the CDR3, is EPEVTQTPSHQVTQMGQEVILRCVPISNHLYFYWYRQILGQKVEFLVSFYNNEISEKSEIFDDQFSVERPDGSNFTLKIRSTKLEDSAMYFCASSVWHDEQYFGPGTRLTVT.

This clonotype has only a few counts. This chain joins TRBV29-1 and TRBJ2-1; 8 bases agree with TRBD2. The V and J ends lost 7 bases and 6 bases, in that order; junction bases with no gene match: 5. Germline CDR1 is SQVTM and CDR2 is ANQGSEA. The CDR3 sequence is 12 residues long. The CDR3 loop reads CSASGRSNEQFF. CDR3 nucleotide sequence: TGCAGCGCGAGCGGGAGAAGCAATGAGCAGTTCTTC.